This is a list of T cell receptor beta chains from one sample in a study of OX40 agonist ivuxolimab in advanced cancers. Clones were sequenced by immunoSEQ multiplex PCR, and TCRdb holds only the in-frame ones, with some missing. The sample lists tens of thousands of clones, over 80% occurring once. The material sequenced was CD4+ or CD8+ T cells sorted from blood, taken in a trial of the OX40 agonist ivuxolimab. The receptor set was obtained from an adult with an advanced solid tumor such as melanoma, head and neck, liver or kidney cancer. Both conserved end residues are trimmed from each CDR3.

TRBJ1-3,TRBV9,ASRGTSGNTIY
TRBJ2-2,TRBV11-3,ASSLRTGANTGELF
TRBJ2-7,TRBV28,ASSLGGEYYEQY
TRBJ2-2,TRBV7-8,ASSLEGGYTGELF
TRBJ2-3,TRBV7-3,ASSPTGTDTQY
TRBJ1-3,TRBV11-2,ASRRDSQTFFSGNTVY
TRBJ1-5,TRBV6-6,ATDNIQGRQPQH
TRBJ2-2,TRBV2,ASKPGQNTGELF
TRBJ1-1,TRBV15,ATRSPPENTEAF
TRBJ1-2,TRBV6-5,ASSSRDANYGYT
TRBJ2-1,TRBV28,ASSPGTGSYNEQF
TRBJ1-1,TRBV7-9,ASSLATGARTEAF
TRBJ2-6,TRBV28,ASSSPGTGSGANVLT
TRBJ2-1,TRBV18,ASSPPPSGGANEQF
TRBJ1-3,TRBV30,ACTFSFGNTIY
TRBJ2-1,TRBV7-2,ASRHSGGAGNEQF
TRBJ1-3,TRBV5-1,ASSLSGFGGNTIY
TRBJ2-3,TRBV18,ASSPQDPSTDTQY
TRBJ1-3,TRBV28,ASSFGQRYTIY
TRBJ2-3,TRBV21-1,ASSKIRPDTQY
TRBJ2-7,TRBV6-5,ASSYTGGPTYEQY
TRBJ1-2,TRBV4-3,ASSQDAGTPVGGGYT
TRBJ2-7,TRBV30,AWSLGGEQY
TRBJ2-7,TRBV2,ASSEEVTESYEQY
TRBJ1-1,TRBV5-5,ASSRGLQNTEAF
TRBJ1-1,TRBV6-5,ASKRGPNENTEAF
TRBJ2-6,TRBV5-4,ASSATYSGANVLT
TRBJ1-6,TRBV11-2,ASSLAQGDSPLH
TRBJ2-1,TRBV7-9,ASSAGTSVLYNEQF
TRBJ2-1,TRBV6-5,ASSYSIAGGRF
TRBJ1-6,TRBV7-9,ASSPGTVYNSPLH
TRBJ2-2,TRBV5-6,ASSLNGGDYTGELF
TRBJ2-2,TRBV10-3,AISEGGTGELF
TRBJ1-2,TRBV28,ASSSPQLTGTNYGYT
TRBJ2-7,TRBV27,ASSQRGDKNYEQY
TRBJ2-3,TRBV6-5,ASTSGRRDTQY
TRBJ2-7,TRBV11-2,ASSLGDSYEQY
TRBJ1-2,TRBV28,ASSRTGGIYT
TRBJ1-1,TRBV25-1,ASSGPYTEAF